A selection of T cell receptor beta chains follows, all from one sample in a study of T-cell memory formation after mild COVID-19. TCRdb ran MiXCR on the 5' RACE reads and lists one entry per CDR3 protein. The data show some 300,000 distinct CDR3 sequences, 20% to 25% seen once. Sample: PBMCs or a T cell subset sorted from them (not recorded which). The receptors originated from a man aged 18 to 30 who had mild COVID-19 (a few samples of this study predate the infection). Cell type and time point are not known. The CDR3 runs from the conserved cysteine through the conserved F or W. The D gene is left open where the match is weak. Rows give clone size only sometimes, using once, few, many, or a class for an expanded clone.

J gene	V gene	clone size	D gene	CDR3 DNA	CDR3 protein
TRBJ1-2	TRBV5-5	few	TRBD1	TGTGCCAGCAGCTGGAAAACAGGGGCAGGCTATGGCTACACCTTC	CASSWKTGAGYGYTF
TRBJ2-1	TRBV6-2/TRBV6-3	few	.	TGTGCCAGCAGCCCCGGTTGGGGGGTTAACAATGAGCAGTTCTTC	CASSPGWGVNNEQFF
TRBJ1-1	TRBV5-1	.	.	TGCGCCAGCAGCTTGGTCCAGTCCGCCATGAACACTGAAGCTTTCTTT	CASSLVQSAMNTEAFF
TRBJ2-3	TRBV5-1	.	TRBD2	TGCGCCAGCAGCCAGATAGCGGGTTACACAGATACGCAGTATTTT	CASSQIAGYTDTQYF
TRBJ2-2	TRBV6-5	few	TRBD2	TGTGCCAGCAGTTCCCCACCCGGGGGGGCCGGGGAGCTGTTTTTT	CASSSPPGGAGELFF
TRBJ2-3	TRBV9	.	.	TGTGCCAGCAGCGTAGAAGCCCTCTGGACAGATACGCAGTATTTT	CASSVEALWTDTQYF
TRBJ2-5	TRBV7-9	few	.	TGTGCCAGCAGCCCGCTTGGGGCTCGTGAAGAGACCCAGTACTTC	CASSPLGAREETQYF
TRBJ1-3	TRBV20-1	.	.	TGCAGTGCTAGAGTATGGAGTCCCACAGCCTTCTCTGGAAACACCATATATTTT	CSARVWSPTAFSGNTIYF
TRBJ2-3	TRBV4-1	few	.	TGCGCCAGCAGCCCCTACTCAGACAGGCGCACAGATACGCAGTATTTT	CASSPYSDRRTDTQYF
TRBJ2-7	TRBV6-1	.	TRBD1	TGTGCCAGCAGTGAGACAGGGGCCGGCGAGCAGTACTTC	CASSETGAGEQYF